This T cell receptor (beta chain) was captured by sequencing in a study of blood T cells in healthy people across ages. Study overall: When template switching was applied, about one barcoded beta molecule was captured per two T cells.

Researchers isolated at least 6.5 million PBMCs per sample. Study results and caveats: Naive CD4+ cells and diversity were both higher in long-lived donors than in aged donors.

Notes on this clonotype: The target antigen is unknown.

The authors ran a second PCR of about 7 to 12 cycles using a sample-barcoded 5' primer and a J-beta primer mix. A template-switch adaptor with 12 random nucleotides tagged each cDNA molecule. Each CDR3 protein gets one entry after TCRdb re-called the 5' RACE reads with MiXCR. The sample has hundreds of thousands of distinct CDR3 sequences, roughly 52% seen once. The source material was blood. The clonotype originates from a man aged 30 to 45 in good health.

This CDR3 is CSARKDGGYSNQPQHF. DNA of the CDR3: TGCAGTGCTAGAAAGGACGGAGGATATAGCAATCAGCCCCAGCATTTT. The rearrangement links TRBV20-1 to TRBJ1-5, with no clear D. Per germline, CDR1 DFQATT and CDR2 SNEGSKA (reference sequence). This CDR3 is 16 amino acids long. V shed 2 bases and J shed 0 bases, with 14 bases lying between them.